The rows below give T cell receptor beta chains drawn from one sample of a study of glioma-infiltrating T cells. TCRdb reprocessed the multiplex PCR reads via MiXCR and lists one record per CDR3 protein. Among around 170,000 distinct CDR3 sequences listed, roughly 45% were seen once. What was sequenced was glioma tissue, nonneoplastic brain tissue, or PBMCs (not recorded which). The origin of the receptors is a human donor with low-grade glioma or glioblastoma, undergoing nonglioma brain surgery, or in good health (not recorded which). CDR3s include the opening cysteine and the closing phenylalanine or tryptophan. The D gene is left open where the match is weak. Expanded clones are given a class, and other clones once, few, many or no size at all.

clone size,D gene,J gene,V gene,CDR3 DNA,CDR3 protein
NA,TRBD2,TRBJ2-3,TRBV5-4,TGTGCCAGTAGTTTTGGCGGGGGGCAAGATACGCAGTATTTT,CASSFGGGQDTQYF
NA,TRBD2,TRBJ2-5,TRBV6-1,TGTGCCAGCAGTGCGCGACTAGCGGGAGAGACACAGTACTTC,CASSARLAGETQYF
NA,NA,TRBJ1-1,TRBV18,TGTGCCAGCTCACCTCGAACGAACACTGAAGCTTTCTTT,CASSPRTNTEAFF
NA,NA,TRBJ2-3,TRBV5-1,TGCGCCAGCAGCAAACCGGGGATGGGCGATACGCAGTATTTT,CASSKPGMGDTQYF
many,NA,TRBJ2-7,TRBV20-1,TGCAGTGCTAGATTGACTAACTACGAGCAGTACTTC,CSARLTNYEQYF
few,TRBD2,TRBJ2-1,TRBV7-6,TGTGCCAGCAGCTTCCCACTAGCGGGGTACTCCTACAATGAGCAGTTCTTC,CASSFPLAGYSYNEQFF
few,TRBD1,TRBJ2-4,TRBV3-1,TGTGCCAGCAGCCAACCTAGGACAGGCGCCAAAAACATTCAGTACTTC,CASSQPRTGAKNIQYF
many,NA,TRBJ2-1,TRBV3-1,TGTGCCAGCAGCCAAGCGGGAGCACCCTACAATGAGCAGTTCTTC,CASSQAGAPYNEQFF
once,NA,TRBJ1-5,TRBV6-1,TGTGCCAGCAGTGACAAGAGAAAGCCCCAGCATTTT,CASSDKRKPQHF
NA,TRBD2,TRBJ2-3,TRBV19,TGTGCCAGTAGTAGCGGGAGAGCAGATATCCAGTATTTT,CASSSGRADIQYF
many,NA,TRBJ1-5,TRBV19,TGTGCCAGTAGTATGGCAGGGAGCAATCAGCCCCAGCATTTT,CASSMAGSNQPQHF
few,TRBD1,TRBJ2-3,TRBV11-2,TGTGCCAGCAGCTTCGGGACAGGGGCCACAGATACGCAGTATTTT,CASSFGTGATDTQYF
few,NA,TRBJ1-1,TRBV29-1,TGCAGTGCTATCCCCCAGTTCGGTCCTGAAGCTTTCTTT,CSAIPQFGPEAFF
NA,NA,TRBJ2-1,TRBV7-2,TGTGCCAGCAGACTACCTAGTAACAATGAGCAGCTCTTC,CASRLPSNNEQLF
NA,NA,TRBJ1-2,TRBV6-1,TGTGCCAGCAGTGAAGAATTCAGGGGACGCGGTTCCTATGGCTGCACCTTC,CASSEEFRGRGSYGCTF
NA,NA,TRBJ1-2,TRBV7-9,TGTGCCAGCGAGACCGGGGCCCATGGCTACACCTTC,CASETGAHGYTF
NA,TRBD1,TRBJ2-7,TRBV7-7,TGTGCCAGCCTAGACCCGGACAGGGTCTACGAGCAGTACTTC,CASLDPDRVYEQYF
many,NA,TRBJ2-7,TRBV28,TGTGCCAGCAGTTTACTACAACCCTACGAGCAGTACTTC,CASSLLQPYEQYF
NA,NA,TRBJ2-6,TRBV18,TGTGCCAGCTCACCCGGTGGGGATGGGGCCAACGTCCTGACTTTC,CASSPGGDGANVLTF
NA,TRBD1,TRBJ1-1,TRBV12-3/TRBV12-4,TGTGCCAGCAGGCCCGGGACAGGGGGCAGGAACACTGAAGCTTTCTTT,CASRPGTGGRNTEAFF
many,TRBD2,TRBJ2-1,TRBV20-1,TGCAGTGCTGATATAGCGGGGGCCTACAATGAGCAGTTCTTC,CSADIAGAYNEQFF
NA,TRBD1,TRBJ1-5,TRBV19,TGTGCCAGTAGTATAGGAGGTACAGGGGCCGGGAGCAATCAGCCCAAGCATTTT,CASSIGGTGAGSNQPKHF
NA,TRBD1,TRBJ2-1,TRBV16,TGTGCCAGCAGCCCCAGACAGGGTTTGGCCTACAATGAGCAGTTCTTC,CASSPRQGLAYNEQFF
NA,NA,TRBJ2-1,TRBV7-9,TGTGCCAGCAGCCCTGTCTACGAGCAGTTCTTC,CASSPVYEQFF
many,NA,TRBJ1-4,TRBV19,TGTGCCAGTAGCGTTGAGAGTCGTGAAAAACTGTTTTTT,CASSVESREKLFF
NA,NA,TRBJ2-3,TRBV7-9,TGTGCCAGCAGCATACCCCGCTTCAGCGGGATGGGGGCCACAGATACGCAGTATTTT,CASSIPRFSGMGATDTQYF
NA,TRBD1,TRBJ1-5,TRBV19,TGTGCCATTAGTCGGAGACAGGGAATAGGGCCCCAGCATTTT,CAISRRQGIGPQHF
many,NA,TRBJ2-7,TRBV4-2,TGTGCCAGCAGCCCGGACAGATCCTACGAGCAGTACTTC,CASSPDRSYEQYF
NA,NA,TRBJ2-7,TRBV6-2/TRBV6-3,TGTGCCAGCAGTACGGCCTACGAGAAGTACTTC,CASSTAYEKYF
NA,NA,TRBJ2-5,TRBV6-1,TGTGCCATCAGTGAAGCACGGGAGAGCCAGTACTTC,CAISEARESQYF
NA,NA,TRBJ1-1,TRBV14,TGTGCCAGCAGCCAAGAAATGGACGCAAACACTGAAGCTTTCTTT,CASSQEMDANTEAFF
NA,TRBD1,TRBJ2-3,TRBV5-4,TGTGCCAGCAGCTTGACGGACAGGAGCACAGATACGCAGTATTTT,CASSLTDRSTDTQYF
once,NA,TRBJ1-2,TRBV7-9,TGTGCCAGCAGCCCCTGGTTCTATGGCTACACCTTC,CASSPWFYGYTF
NA,NA,TRBJ1-5,TRBV19,TGTGCCAGTAGTATAGCTAGTAGCAATCAGCCCCAGCATTTT,CASSIASSNQPQHF
NA,NA,TRBJ2-3,TRBV19,TGTGCCAGTACCCCCGGGCCGGGACAACCAAGCACAGATACGCAGTATTTT,CASTPGPGQPSTDTQYF